This is a list of T cell receptor beta chains from one sample in a study of T cells in Graves' hyperthyroidism and ophthalmopathy. TCRdb redid the calling of the multiplex PCR reads with MiXCR, one entry per CDR3 protein. The table records 550,000 to 600,000 distinct CDR3 sequences, approximately 15% of them present only once. The sample consisted of blood. The receptors here all came from a woman younger than 35 with Graves' hyperthyroidism. Each CDR3 is given with its conserved first and last residue. Each record gives: CDR3 length, J gene, clone size, D gene, V gene, CDR3 protein, CDR3 DNA. The D gene is left open where the match is weak. Clone size, where shown, is once, few, many, or a class for clones that have expanded.

len: 21; j_gene: TRBJ2-3; abundance: many; d_gene: TRBD2; v_gene: TRBV6-1; CDR3aa: CASSEALRGRLAGGGTDTQYF; CDR3nt: TGTGCCAGCAGTGAAGCGCTTCGAGGGCGACTAGCGGGGGGGGGCACAGATACGCAGTATTTT
len: 14; j_gene: TRBJ2-7; abundance: NA; d_gene: TRBD1; v_gene: TRBV6-2/TRBV6-3; CDR3aa: CATNRDRGIYEQYF; CDR3nt: TGTGCCACCAACCGGGACAGGGGGATCTACGAGCAGTACTTC
len: 14; j_gene: TRBJ2-2; abundance: few; d_gene: TRBD1; v_gene: TRBV7-9; CDR3aa: CASTRQGDTGELFF; CDR3nt: TGTGCCAGTACGAGACAGGGGGACACCGGGGAGCTGTTTTTT
len: 16; j_gene: TRBJ1-5; abundance: many; d_gene: TRBD1; v_gene: TRBV6-1; CDR3aa: CASVDSWTGPGQPQHF; CDR3nt: TGTGCCAGCGTTGACTCTTGGACAGGGCCAGGTCAGCCCCAGCATTTT
len: 15; j_gene: TRBJ2-3; abundance: many; d_gene: NA; v_gene: TRBV5-1; CDR3aa: CASSLEHLSTDTQYF; CDR3nt: TGCGCCAGCAGCTTGGAGCATCTTAGCACAGATACGCAGTATTTT
len: 15; j_gene: TRBJ2-3; abundance: many; d_gene: NA; v_gene: TRBV5-1; CDR3aa: CASSSGGRAVDTQYF; CDR3nt: TGCGCCAGCAGCTCCGGAGGACGGGCCGTAGATACGCAGTATTTT
len: 14; j_gene: TRBJ1-6; abundance: NA; d_gene: TRBD1; v_gene: TRBV12-3/TRBV12-4; CDR3aa: CASSRTGRNSTLHF; CDR3nt: TGTGCCAGCAGTCGGACAGGGAGGAATTCAACCCTCCACTTT
len: 16; j_gene: TRBJ1-2; abundance: NA; d_gene: TRBD1; v_gene: TRBV24-1; CDR3aa: CATSEPTAGTGTGYTF; CDR3nt: TGTGCCACCAGTGAACCTACCGCCGGGACAGGGACTGGCTACACCTTC
len: 12; j_gene: TRBJ2-7; abundance: few; d_gene: NA; v_gene: TRBV12-3/TRBV12-4; CDR3aa: CASSFAGAEQYF; CDR3nt: TGTGCCAGCAGTTTTGCCGGGGCCGAGCAGTACTTC
len: 14; j_gene: TRBJ2-5; abundance: once; d_gene: NA; v_gene: TRBV9; CDR3aa: CASSPPKRPETQYF; CDR3nt: TGTGCCAGCAGCCCCCCAAAAAGGCCAGAGACCCAGTACTTC
len: 12; j_gene: TRBJ2-7; abundance: few; d_gene: NA; v_gene: TRBV2; CDR3aa: CATLWQSYEQYF; CDR3nt: TGTGCCACCCTTTGGCAGTCCTACGAGCAGTACTTC
len: 15; j_gene: TRBJ2-5; abundance: many; d_gene: NA; v_gene: TRBV3-1; CDR3aa: CASSQDEEHWETQYF; CDR3nt: TGTGCCAGCAGCCAAGATGAAGAGCACTGGGAGACCCAGTACTTC
len: 15; j_gene: TRBJ1-5; abundance: many; d_gene: NA; v_gene: TRBV2; CDR3aa: CASSGAAWGNQPQHF; CDR3nt: TGTGCCAGCAGTGGGGCGGCTTGGGGCAATCAGCCCCAGCATTTT
len: 13; j_gene: TRBJ1-1; abundance: many; d_gene: NA; v_gene: TRBV6-2/TRBV6-3; CDR3aa: CASSPNRYTEAFF; CDR3nt: TGTGCCAGCAGCCCTAACAGATACACTGAAGCTTTCTTT
len: 15; j_gene: TRBJ2-3; abundance: NA; d_gene: NA; v_gene: TRBV7-2; CDR3aa: CASSLQSSSTDTQYF; CDR3nt: TGTGCCAGCAGCTTACAGAGTTCTAGCACAGATACGCAGTATTTT
len: 15; j_gene: TRBJ2-2; abundance: many; d_gene: NA; v_gene: TRBV28; CDR3aa: CASHPRGDYTGELFF; CDR3nt: TGTGCCAGTCATCCCCGGGGAGATTACACCGGGGAGCTGTTTTTT
len: 15; j_gene: TRBJ2-1; abundance: many; d_gene: NA; v_gene: TRBV5-8; CDR3aa: CASSLEGFTYNEQFF; CDR3nt: TGTGCCAGCAGCTTGGAAGGGTTCACCTACAATGAGCAGTTCTTC
len: 11; j_gene: TRBJ2-7; abundance: NA; d_gene: NA; v_gene: TRBV19; CDR3aa: CASSISDEQYF; CDR3nt: TGTGCCAGTAGTATTAGTGACGAGCAGTACTTC
len: 15; j_gene: TRBJ1-3; abundance: few; d_gene: NA; v_gene: TRBV19; CDR3aa: CASSPDTVSGNTIYF; CDR3nt: TGTGCCAGTAGCCCGGACACAGTCTCTGGAAACACCATATATTTT
len: 16; j_gene: TRBJ2-5; abundance: NA; d_gene: NA; v_gene: TRBV28; CDR3aa: CASSIVPASREETQYF; CDR3nt: TGTGCCAGCAGTATTGTCCCCGCATCACGCGAAGAGACCCAGTACTTC
len: 14; j_gene: TRBJ2-7; abundance: many; d_gene: TRBD1; v_gene: TRBV10-3; CDR3aa: CAIKQGSTTYEQYF; CDR3nt: TGTGCCATCAAACAGGGGTCTACCACCTACGAGCAGTACTTC
len: 14; j_gene: TRBJ2-5; abundance: few; d_gene: NA; v_gene: TRBV15; CDR3aa: CATTKRGVGETQYF; CDR3nt: TGTGCCACCACAAAGAGAGGGGTTGGGGAGACCCAGTACTTC
len: 14; j_gene: TRBJ1-1; abundance: NA; d_gene: NA; v_gene: TRBV29-1; CDR3aa: CSVCRVVTNTEAFF; CDR3nt: TGCAGCGTTTGTAGGGTAGTAACGAACACTGAAGCTTTCTTT
len: 14; j_gene: TRBJ2-1; abundance: many; d_gene: NA; v_gene: TRBV5-6; CDR3aa: CASSLAYPNNEQFF; CDR3nt: TGTGCCAGCAGCTTGGCTTACCCAAACAATGAGCAGTTCTTC
len: 18; j_gene: TRBJ2-6; abundance: NA; d_gene: NA; v_gene: TRBV10-3; CDR3aa: CAIRRDTPDPSGANVLTF; CDR3nt: TGTGCCATCAGGCGGGACACTCCTGATCCCTCTGGGGCCAACGTCCTGACTTTC
len: 18; j_gene: TRBJ2-4; abundance: NA; d_gene: NA; v_gene: TRBV2; CDR3aa: CASKITLDRRVAKNIQYF; CDR3nt: TGTGCCAGCAAGATAACGCTAGACAGGCGGGTAGCCAAAAACATTCAGTACTTC